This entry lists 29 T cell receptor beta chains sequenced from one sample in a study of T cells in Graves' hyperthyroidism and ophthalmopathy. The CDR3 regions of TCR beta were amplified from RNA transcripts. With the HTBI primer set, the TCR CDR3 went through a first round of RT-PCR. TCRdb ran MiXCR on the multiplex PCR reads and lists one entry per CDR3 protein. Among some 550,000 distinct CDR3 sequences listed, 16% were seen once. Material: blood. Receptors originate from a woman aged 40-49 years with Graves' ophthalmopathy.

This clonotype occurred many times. The CDR3 region is CAEPPRVRGPWGYTF. The CDR3, as DNA: TGTGCCGAACCGCCTCGAGTAAGGGGGCCTTGGGGCTACACCTTC. This chain links TRBV27 with TRBJ1-2, with 7 bases fitting TRBD1. The CDR3 runs 15 residues. V lost 11 bases to trimming and J lost 8 bases; unmatched junction nucleotides: 20. Germline lookup yields CDR1 MNHEY and CDR2 SMNVEV (reference sequence).

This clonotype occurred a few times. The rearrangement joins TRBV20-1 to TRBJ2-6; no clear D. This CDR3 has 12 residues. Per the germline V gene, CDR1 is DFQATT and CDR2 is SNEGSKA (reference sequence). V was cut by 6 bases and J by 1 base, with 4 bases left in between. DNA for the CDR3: TGCAGTGCACAATCTGGGGCCAACGTCCTGACTTTC. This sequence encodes CSAQSGANVLTF.

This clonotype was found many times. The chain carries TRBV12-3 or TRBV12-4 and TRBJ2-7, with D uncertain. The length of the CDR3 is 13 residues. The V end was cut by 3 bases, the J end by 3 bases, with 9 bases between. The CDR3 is CASSFGQNYEQYF. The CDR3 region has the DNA TGTGCCAGCAGTTTCGGGCAGAACTACGAGCAGTACTTC.

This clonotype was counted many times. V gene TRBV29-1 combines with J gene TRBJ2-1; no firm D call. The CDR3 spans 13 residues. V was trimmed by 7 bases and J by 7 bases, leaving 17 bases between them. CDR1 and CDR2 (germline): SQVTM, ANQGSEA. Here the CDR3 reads CSAEGPARNEQFF. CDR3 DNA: TGCAGCGCCGAAGGCCCCGCGAGGAATGAGCAGTTCTTC.

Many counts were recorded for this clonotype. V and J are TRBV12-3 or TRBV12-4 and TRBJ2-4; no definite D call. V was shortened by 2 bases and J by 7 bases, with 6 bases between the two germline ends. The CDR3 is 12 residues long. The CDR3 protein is CASSLTRNIQYF. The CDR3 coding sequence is TGTGCCAGCAGTTTAACCCGGAACATTCAGTACTTC.

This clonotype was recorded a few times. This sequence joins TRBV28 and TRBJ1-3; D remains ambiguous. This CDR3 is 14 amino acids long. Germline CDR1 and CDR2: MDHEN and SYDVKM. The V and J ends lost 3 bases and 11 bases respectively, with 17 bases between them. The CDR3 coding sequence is TGTGCCAGCAGTTTGCCCCTGACCAGAACCGCCATATATTTT. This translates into CASSLPLTRTAIYF.

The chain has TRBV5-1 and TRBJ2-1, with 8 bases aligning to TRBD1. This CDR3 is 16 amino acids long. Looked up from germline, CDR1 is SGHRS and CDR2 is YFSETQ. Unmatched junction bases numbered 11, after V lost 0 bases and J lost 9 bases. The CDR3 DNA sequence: TGCGCCAGCAGCTTGGTCGGGGTGGCAGGGGGCATTGAGCAGTTCTTC. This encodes CASSLVGVAGGIEQFF.

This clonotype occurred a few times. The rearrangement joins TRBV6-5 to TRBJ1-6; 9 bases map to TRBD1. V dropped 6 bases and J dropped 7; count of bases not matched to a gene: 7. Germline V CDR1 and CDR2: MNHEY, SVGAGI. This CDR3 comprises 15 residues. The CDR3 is CASSYGGQGNSPLHF. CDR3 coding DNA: TGTGCCAGCAGCTACGGGGGACAGGGAAATTCACCCCTCCACTTT.

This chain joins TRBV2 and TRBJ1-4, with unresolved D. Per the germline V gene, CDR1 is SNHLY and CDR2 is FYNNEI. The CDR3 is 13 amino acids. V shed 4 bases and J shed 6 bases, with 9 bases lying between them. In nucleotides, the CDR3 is TGTGCCAGCAGTGGGACCCTGTATGAAAAACTGTTTTTT. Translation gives CASSGTLYEKLFF.

The CDR3 nucleotides are TGTGCCAGCACCAAGGGGACTAGCGGGAGAGGGTACAATGAGCAGTTCTTC. This codes for CASTKGTSGRGYNEQFF. The chain joins TRBV27 to TRBJ2-1, with 14 bases lining up with TRBD2. This CDR3 is built from 17 residues. The germline V gene encodes CDR1 MNHEY and CDR2 SMNVEV (reference sequence). J was trimmed by 4 bases and V by 7 bases; bases with no gene match: 9.

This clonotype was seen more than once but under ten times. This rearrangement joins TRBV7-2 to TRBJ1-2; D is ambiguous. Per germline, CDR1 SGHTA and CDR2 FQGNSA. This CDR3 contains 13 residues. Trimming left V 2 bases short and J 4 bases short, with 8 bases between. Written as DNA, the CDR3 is TGTGCCAGCAGCTTAACCTGGATCTATGGCTACACCTTC. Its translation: CASSLTWIYGYTF.

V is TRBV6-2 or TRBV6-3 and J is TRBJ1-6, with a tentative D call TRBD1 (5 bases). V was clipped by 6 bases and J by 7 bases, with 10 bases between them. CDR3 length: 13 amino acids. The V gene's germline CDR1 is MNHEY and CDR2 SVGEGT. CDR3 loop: CASSFDRNSPLHF. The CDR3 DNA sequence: TGTGCCAGCAGCTTTGACAGAAATTCACCCCTCCACTTT.

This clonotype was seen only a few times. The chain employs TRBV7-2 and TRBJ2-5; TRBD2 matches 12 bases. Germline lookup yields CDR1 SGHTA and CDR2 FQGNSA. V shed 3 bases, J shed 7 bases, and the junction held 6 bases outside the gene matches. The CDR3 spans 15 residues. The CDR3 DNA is TGTGCCAGCAGCTTGACTAGCGGGGGACCAGGGACCCAGTACTTC. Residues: CASSLTSGGPGTQYF. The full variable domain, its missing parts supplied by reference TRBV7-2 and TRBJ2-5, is GAGVSQSPSNKVTEKGKDVELRCDPISGHTALYWYRQSLGQGLEFLIYFQGNSAPDKSGLPSDRFSAERTGGSVSTLTIQRTQQEDSAVYLCASSLTSGGPGTQYFGPGTRLLVL.

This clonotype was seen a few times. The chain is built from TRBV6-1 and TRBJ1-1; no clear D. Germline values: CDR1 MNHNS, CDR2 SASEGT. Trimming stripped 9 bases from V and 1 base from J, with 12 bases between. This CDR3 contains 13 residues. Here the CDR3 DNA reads TGTGCCAGTCGGGCCGATGAGAACACTGAAGCTTTCTTT. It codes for CASRADENTEAFF.

The CDR3 coding sequence is TGTGCCAGTGTACGTCGTGGGGTCGAACATTATGGCTACACCTTC. Its protein product is CASVRRGVEHYGYTF. This sequence joins TRBV19 and TRBJ1-2; no definite D call. The germline CDR1 and CDR2 sequences are LNHDA and SQIVND (reference sequence). Trimming cost V 8 bases and J 5 bases, with 21 bases left between them. The length of the CDR3 is 15 residues.

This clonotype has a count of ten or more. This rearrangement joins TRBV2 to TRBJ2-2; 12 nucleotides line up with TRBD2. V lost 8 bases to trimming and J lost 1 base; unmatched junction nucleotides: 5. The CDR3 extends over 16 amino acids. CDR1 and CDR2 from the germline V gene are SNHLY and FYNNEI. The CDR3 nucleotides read TGTGCCAGCCGGCGGGGACTAGCGGGGAACACCGGGGAGCTGTTTTTT. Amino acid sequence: CASRRGLAGNTGELFF.

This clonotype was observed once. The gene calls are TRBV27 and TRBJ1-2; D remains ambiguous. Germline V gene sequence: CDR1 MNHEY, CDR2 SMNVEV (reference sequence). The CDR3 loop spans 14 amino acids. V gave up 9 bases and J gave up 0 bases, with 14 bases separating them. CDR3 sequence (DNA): TGTGCCAGTCCTAGACCGAAAGCTAACTATGGCTACACCTTC. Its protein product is CASPRPKANYGYTF.

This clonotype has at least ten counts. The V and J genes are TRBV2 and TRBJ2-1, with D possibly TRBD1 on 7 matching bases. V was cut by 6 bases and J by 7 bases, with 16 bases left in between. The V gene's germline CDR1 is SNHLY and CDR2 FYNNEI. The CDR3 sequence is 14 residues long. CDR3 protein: CASSNRGTANEQFF. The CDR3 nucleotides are TGTGCCAGCAGCAACCGCGGGACAGCTAATGAGCAGTTCTTC.

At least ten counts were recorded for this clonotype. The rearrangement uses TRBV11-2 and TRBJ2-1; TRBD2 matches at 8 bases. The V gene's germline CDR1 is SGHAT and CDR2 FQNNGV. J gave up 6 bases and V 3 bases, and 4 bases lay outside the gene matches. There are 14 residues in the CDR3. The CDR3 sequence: CASSFGTRSNEQFF. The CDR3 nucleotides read TGTGCCAGCAGCTTCGGGACTAGAAGCAATGAGCAGTTCTTC.

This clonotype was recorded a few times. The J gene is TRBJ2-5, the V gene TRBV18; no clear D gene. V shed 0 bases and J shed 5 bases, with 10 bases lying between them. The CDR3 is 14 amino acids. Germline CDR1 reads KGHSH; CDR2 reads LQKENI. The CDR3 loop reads CASSPPASLETQYF. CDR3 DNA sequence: TGTGCCAGCTCACCACCGGCCAGCTTGGAGACCCAGTACTTC. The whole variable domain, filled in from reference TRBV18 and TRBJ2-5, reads NAGVMQNPRHLVRRRGQEARLRCSPMKGHSHVYWYRQLPEEGLKFMVYLQKENIIDESGMPKERFSAEFPKEGPSILRIQQVVRGDSAAYFCASSPPASLETQYFGPGTRLLVL.

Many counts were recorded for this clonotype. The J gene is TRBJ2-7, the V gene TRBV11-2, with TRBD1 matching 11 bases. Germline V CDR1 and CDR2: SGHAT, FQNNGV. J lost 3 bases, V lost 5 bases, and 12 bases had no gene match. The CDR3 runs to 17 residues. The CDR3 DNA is TGTGCCAGCAGCCCGAGGACAGGGGGCTTCTCTAACTACGAGCAGTACTTC. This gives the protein CASSPRTGGFSNYEQYF. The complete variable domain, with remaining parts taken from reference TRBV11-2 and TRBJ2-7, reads EAGVAQSPRYKIIEKRQSVAFWCNPISGHATLYWYQQILGQGPKLLIQFQNNGVVDDSQLPKDRFSAERLKGVDSTLKIQPAKLEDSAVYLCASSPRTGGFSNYEQYFGPGTRLTVT.

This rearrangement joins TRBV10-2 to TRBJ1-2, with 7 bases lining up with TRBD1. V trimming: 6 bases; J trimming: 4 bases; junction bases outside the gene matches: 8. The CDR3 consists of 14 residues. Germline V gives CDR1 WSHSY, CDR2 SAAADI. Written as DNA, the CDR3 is TGCGCCAGCAGCGGAGGGGGCGGAAGCTATGGCTACACCTTC. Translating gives CASSGGGGSYGYTF.

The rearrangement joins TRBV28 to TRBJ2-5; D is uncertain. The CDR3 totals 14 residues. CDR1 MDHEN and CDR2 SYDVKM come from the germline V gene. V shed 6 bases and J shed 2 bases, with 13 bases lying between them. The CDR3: CASRQGSGQETQYF. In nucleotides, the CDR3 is TGTGCCAGCAGACAAGGTTCAGGACAAGAGACCCAGTACTTC.

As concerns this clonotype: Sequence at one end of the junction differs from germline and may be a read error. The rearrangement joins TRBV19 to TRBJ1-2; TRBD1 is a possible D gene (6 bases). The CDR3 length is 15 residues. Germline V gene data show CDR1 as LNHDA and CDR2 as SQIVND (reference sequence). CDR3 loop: CASSIWSRGSYGYIF. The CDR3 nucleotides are TGTGCCAGTAGTATATGGAGCAGGGGCAGCTATGGCTACATCTTC.

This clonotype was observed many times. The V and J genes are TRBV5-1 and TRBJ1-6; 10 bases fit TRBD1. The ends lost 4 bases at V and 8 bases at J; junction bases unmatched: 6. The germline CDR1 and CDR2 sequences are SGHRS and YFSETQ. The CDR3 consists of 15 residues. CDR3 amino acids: CASSGGTGADSPLHF. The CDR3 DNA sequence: TGCGCCAGCAGCGGCGGGACAGGGGCGGATTCACCCCTCCACTTT. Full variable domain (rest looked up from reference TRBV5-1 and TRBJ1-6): KAGVTQTPRYLIKTRGQQVTLSCSPISGHRSVSWYQQTPGQGLQFLFEYFSETQRNKGNFPGRFSGRQFSNSRSEMNVSTLELGDSALYLCASSGGTGADSPLHFGNGTRLTVT.

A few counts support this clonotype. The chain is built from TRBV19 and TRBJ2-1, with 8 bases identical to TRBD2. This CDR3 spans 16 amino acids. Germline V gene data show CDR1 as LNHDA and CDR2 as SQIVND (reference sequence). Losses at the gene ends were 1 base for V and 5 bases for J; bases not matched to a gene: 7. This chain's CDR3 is CASSIGGGRFNNEQFF. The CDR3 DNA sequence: TGTGCCAGTAGTATAGGTGGCGGGAGGTTCAACAATGAGCAGTTCTTC.

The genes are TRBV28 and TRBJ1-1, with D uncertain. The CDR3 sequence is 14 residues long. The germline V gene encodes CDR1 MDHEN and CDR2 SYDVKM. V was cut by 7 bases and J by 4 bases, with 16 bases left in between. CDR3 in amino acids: CASILRAQITEAFF. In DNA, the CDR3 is TGTGCCAGCATCCTAAGGGCCCAAATCACTGAAGCTTTCTTT.

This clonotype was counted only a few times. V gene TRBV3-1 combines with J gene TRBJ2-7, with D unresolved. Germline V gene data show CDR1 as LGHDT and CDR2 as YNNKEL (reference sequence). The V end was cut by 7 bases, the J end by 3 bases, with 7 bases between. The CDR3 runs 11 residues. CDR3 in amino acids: CASMGNYEQYF. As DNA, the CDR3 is TGTGCCAGCATGGGGAACTACGAGCAGTACTTC.

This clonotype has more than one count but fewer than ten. The CDR3 nucleotides are TGTGCCAGTAGTATGGATCAGGGAGGTACGCAGTATTTT. Translation gives CASSMDQGGTQYF. The J gene is TRBJ2-3, the V gene TRBV19, with a weak D call TRBD2 (6 bases). With 3 bases removed from V and 8 bases from J, the gap between germline ends came to 12 bases. This CDR3 spans 13 amino acids. CDR1 and CDR2 (germline): LNHDA, SQIVND (reference sequence).